Presented here are 19 T cell receptor beta chains from one specimen sequenced in a study of STAT5B mutations in CD4+ large granular lymphocyte leukemia. The table came from immunoSEQ multiplex PCR; TCRdb's copy has only in-frame clones and leaves some out. The data hold 30,000 or so clones, with 75% to 85% observed a single time. The sample comprised CD4+ T cells from blood buffy coats. All receptors derive from a human donor in good health.

CDR3 sequence (DNA): TGTGCCACCCAGGGGGCCTCTGGAAACACCATATATTTT. It is translated as CATQGASGNTIYF. The genes are TRBV10-3 and TRBJ1-3; TRBD1 matches 8 bases. Losses at the gene ends were 10 bases for V and 0 bases for J; bases not matched to a gene: 2. CDR1 is ENHRY and CDR2 is SYGVKD in the germline V gene. The CDR3 runs 13 residues.

Of note for this clone: The same CDR3 can be traced to other DNA sequences in this sample. The genes are TRBV7-2 and TRBJ2-1; D is possibly TRBD2 (7 bases). Germline V gene lookup returns CDR1 SGHTA and CDR2 FQGNSA. This CDR3 comprises 14 residues. Trimming took 5 bases from V and 4 from J, leaving 12 bases between them. Written as DNA, the CDR3 is TGTGCCAGCAGCCGAGGGGGGGGATACAATGAGCAGTTCTTC. Its translation: CASSRGGGYNEQFF.

This chain links TRBV5-1 with TRBJ1-6; a possible D gene is TRBD1 (6 bases). V lost 0 bases and J lost 7, with 14 bases in between. Germline lookup yields CDR1 SGHRS and CDR2 YFSETQ. There are 16 residues in the CDR3. The CDR3 spells CASSLAAGEGNSPLHF. In DNA form, the CDR3 reads TGCGCCAGCAGCTTGGCCGCAGGGGAAGGGAATTCACCCCTCCACTTT.

Concerning this clone itself: Sequence at one end of the junction differs from germline and may be a read error. J is TRBJ1-3 and V is TRBV18, with D hard to call. CDR3 length: 15 residues. In germline, CDR1 is KGHSH, CDR2 LQKENI. The chain's CDR3 is CASSPEEVSGNTVYF. The DNA for the CDR3 is TGTGCCAGCTCGCCAGAGGAGGTCTCTGGAAACACCGTATATTTT.

This clone came up a few times. The gene calls are TRBV7-2 and TRBJ1-2; 8 bases align to TRBD1. There are 14 residues in the CDR3. CDR1 is SGHTA and CDR2 is FQGNSA in the germline V gene. The J segment lost 0 bases and the V segment lost 5 bases, leaving 2 bases of the junction unmatched. The CDR3 protein is CASSEDRANYGYTF. The CDR3 DNA is TGTGCCAGCAGCGAGGACAGGGCTAACTATGGCTACACCTTC.

The rearrangement joins TRBV7-2 to TRBJ1-2; no definite D call. V was pared by 1 base and J by 4 bases, with 7 bases between. The CDR3 has 13 residues. Germline V gene data show CDR1 as SGHTA and CDR2 as FQGNSA. The CDR3 protein is CASSLGRLYGYTF. The CDR3 coding sequence is TGTGCCAGCAGCTTAGGCAGGCTCTATGGCTACACCTTC.

V usage is TRBV28 and J usage is TRBJ2-7; TRBD1 matches 8 bases. Per germline, CDR1 MDHEN and CDR2 SYDVKM. V lost 5 bases to trimming and J lost 3 bases; unmatched junction nucleotides: 12. The CDR3 has 16 residues. This chain's CDR3 is CASSGPRGTGYYEQYF. In nucleotides, the CDR3 is TGTGCCAGCAGTGGCCCACGAGGGACAGGATACTACGAGCAGTACTTC. Full variable domain (outside the CDR3, taken from reference TRBV28 and TRBJ2-7): DVKVTQSSRYLVKRTGEKVFLECVQDMDHENMFWYRQDPGLGLRLIYFSYDVKMKEKGDIPEGYSVSREKKERFSLILESASTNQTSMYLCASSGPRGTGYYEQYFGPGTRLTVT.

The gene calls are TRBV11-2 and TRBJ2-3; possibly TRBD1 for D (5 bases). This CDR3 has 12 amino acids. Deletions cut 3 bases from V and 4 bases from J, with 5 bases between. The germline CDR1 and CDR2 sequences are SGHAT and FQNNGV. The CDR3 sequence is CASSLTADTQYF. In nucleotides, the CDR3 is TGTGCCAGCAGCTTGACAGCAGATACGCAGTATTTT.

This clone appeared once. The V call is TRBV9, the J call TRBJ1-2, with 8 bases matching TRBD1. Germline lookup yields CDR1 SGDLS and CDR2 YYNGEE. The CDR3 extends over 15 amino acids. The J segment lost 6 bases and the V segment lost 1 base, leaving 8 bases of the junction unmatched. CDR3 residues: CASSVQGAPQNGYTF. CDR3 coding DNA: TGTGCCAGCAGCGTACAGGGGGCGCCCCAAAATGGCTACACCTTC.

The gene calls are TRBV7-2 and TRBJ1-5; 8 bases align to TRBD1. Germline assignment: CDR1 SGHTA and CDR2 FQGNSA. V lost 2 bases, J lost 3 bases, and 3 bases stayed unmatched. The CDR3 length is 15 residues. CDR3 sequence: CASSLLGQVNQPQHF. For the CDR3, the DNA is TGTGCCAGCAGCTTACTGGGACAGGTCAATCAGCCCCAGCATTTT.

The rearrangement uses TRBV2 and TRBJ2-3; 11 nucleotides agree with TRBD2. The CDR3 spans 17 residues. Germline V gene data show CDR1 as SNHLY and CDR2 as FYNNEI. Trimming took 3 bases from V and 5 from J; bases not matched to a gene: 10. The CDR3 DNA reads TGTGCCAGCAGTGACCCTAGCGGGAGGAGGGGAGGAGATACGCAGTATTTT. Translating gives CASSDPSGRRGGDTQYF.

The rearrangement uses TRBV27 and TRBJ2-1; D not certain. The CDR3 is 14 amino acids. Germline CDR1 is MNHEY and CDR2 is SMNVEV (reference sequence). V was trimmed by 4 bases and J by 5 bases, leaving 12 bases between them. Here the CDR3 reads CASSSPSRDNEQFF. The CDR3 DNA reads as TGTGCCAGCAGTTCCCCGTCTAGGGACAATGAGCAGTTCTTC.

The chain links TRBV18 to TRBJ1-5; tentatively, D is TRBD1 (5 bases). This CDR3 region has 15 residues. CDR1 KGHSH and CDR2 LQKENI come from the germline V gene. V was shortened by 2 bases and J by 5 bases, with 13 bases between the two germline ends. The CDR3: CASSPLGGEYQPQHF. For the CDR3, the DNA is TGTGCCAGCTCACCATTGGGGGGGGAATATCAGCCCCAGCATTTT.

CDR3 in DNA: TGTGCCAGCAGCTTAGTTGTGGGAACAGGAAGCTCTGGAAACACCATATATTTT. It yields the protein CASSLVVGTGSSGNTIYF. The chain uses TRBV7-9 and TRBJ1-3; maybe TRBD1 (5 bases). CDR3 length equals 18 residues. V lost 1 base and J lost 0, with 16 bases in between. The germline CDR1 and CDR2 sequences are SEHNR and FQNEAQ (reference sequence).

The genes are TRBV2 and TRBJ2-5; 7 bases fit TRBD2. Per germline, CDR1 SNHLY and CDR2 FYNNEI. With 11 bases clipped from V and 6 bases from J, the junction kept 6 bases outside the gene matches. The CDR3 length is 11 residues. The CDR3 loop reads CAGGGEKTQYF. CDR3 coding DNA: TGTGCCGGGGGAGGGGAAAAGACCCAGTACTTC.

The chain has TRBV27 and TRBJ1-1; 7 nucleotides agree with TRBD1. Looked up from germline, CDR1 is MNHEY and CDR2 is SMNVEV (reference sequence). This CDR3 contains 15 residues. Trimming removed 5 bases from V and 3 bases from J; junction bases left unmatched: 9. CDR3 nucleotide sequence: TGTGCCAGCAGTCCCCGGACAGGAACGTACACTGAAGCTTTCTTT. Its protein is CASSPRTGTYTEAFF.

The rearrangement links TRBV7-9 to TRBJ1-1; weak D call: TRBD1 (6 bases). The CDR3 has 14 residues. Germline CDR1 is SEHNR and CDR2 is FQNEAQ (reference sequence). Between the trimmed V and J ends, which lost 0 bases and 8 bases, there was a span of 13 bases. The CDR3 sequence is CASSLAIGGREAFF. The CDR3 DNA is TGTGCCAGCAGCTTAGCGATCGGGGGGCGCGAAGCTTTCTTT.

The V call is TRBV18, the J call TRBJ2-3; 11 nucleotides line up with TRBD2. The CDR3 has 17 residues. Germline lookup yields CDR1 KGHSH and CDR2 LQKENI. V was pared by 4 bases and J by 6 bases, with 12 bases of the junction left unmatched. The CDR3 is CASSRLPGLAEVDTQYF. DNA of the CDR3: TGTGCCAGCTCACGACTTCCGGGACTAGCGGAGGTCGATACGCAGTATTTT.

V usage is TRBV2 and J usage is TRBJ2-3; no definite D call. The CDR3 spans 14 residues. The V gene's germline CDR1 is SNHLY and CDR2 FYNNEI. V was trimmed by 8 bases and J by 6 bases, leaving 18 bases between them. The CDR3 DNA follows: TGTGCCAGCGCATATCTGAATGTTAGGGATACGCAGTATTTT. Its protein product is CASAYLNVRDTQYF.